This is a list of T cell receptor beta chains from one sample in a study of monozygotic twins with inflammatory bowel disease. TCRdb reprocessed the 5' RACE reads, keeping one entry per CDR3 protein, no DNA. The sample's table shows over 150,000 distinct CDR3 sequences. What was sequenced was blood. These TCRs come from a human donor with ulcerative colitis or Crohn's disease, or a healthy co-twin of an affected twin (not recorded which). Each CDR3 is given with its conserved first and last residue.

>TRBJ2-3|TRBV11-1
CASSLETSGARGNTQYF
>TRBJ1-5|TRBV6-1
CASSQGGSGDQPQHF
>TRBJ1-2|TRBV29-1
CSGTRGDYGYTF
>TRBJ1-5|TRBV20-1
CSARAPTGYQPQHF
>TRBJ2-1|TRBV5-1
CASSLDISGGTYNEQFF
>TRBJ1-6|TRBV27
CASSKAGDYNSPLHF
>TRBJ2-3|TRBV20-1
CSARAGGTDTQYF
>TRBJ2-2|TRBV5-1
CASSLSWTGDPAGELFF
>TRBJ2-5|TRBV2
CASLSGGYETQYF
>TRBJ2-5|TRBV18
CASSHRDGKETQYF
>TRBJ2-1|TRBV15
CATSSRTSGSGTYNEQFF
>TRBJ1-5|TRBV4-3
CASSPGDSHSPQHF
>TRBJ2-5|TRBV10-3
CAISTSGGKETQYF
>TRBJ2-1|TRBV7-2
CTSSLAAPSGEQFF
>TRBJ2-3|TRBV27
CASSGSGSTDTQYF
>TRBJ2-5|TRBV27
CASSWDRRETQYF
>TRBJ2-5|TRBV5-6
CASSAGLLLEETQYF
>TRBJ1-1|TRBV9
CASSQTRQRNTEAFF
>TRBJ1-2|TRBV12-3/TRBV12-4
CDSSFWGYGYTF
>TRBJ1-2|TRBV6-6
CASSRLSSLGYTF
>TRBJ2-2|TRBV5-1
CASKAGTVNTGELFF
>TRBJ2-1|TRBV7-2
CASSSRGLSSYNEQFF
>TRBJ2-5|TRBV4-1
CASRPQGRGQETQYF
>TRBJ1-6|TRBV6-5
CASSYDGPSSYNSPLHF
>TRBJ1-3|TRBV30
CAWISVGDTIYF
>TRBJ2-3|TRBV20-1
CSAKSTDRRRVDTQYF
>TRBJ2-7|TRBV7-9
CASSLGGLSYEQYF
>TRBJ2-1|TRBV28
CASSSRTREQFF
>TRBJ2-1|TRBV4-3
CASSESSMAGGTTRTEQFF
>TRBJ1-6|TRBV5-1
CASSFGGGISYNSPLHF
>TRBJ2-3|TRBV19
CASSISTPDTQYF
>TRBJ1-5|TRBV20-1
CSARGGGAMGNQPQHF
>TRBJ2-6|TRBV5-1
CASSPPGLAAGANVLTF
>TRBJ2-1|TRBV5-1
CATSSGDSYNEQFF
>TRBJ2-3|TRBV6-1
CASSHPTTGADTQYF
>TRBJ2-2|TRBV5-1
CASSLSGVDTGELFF